One sample yielded the 17 T cell receptor beta chains listed below, sequenced in a study of monozygotic twins with inflammatory bowel disease. From its re-call of the 5' RACE reads, TCRdb lists each CDR3 protein once, without DNA. This repertoire comprises around 370,000 distinct CDR3 sequences; its ten largest clones make up 2.5% to 3%. Source material: blood. These receptors were collected from a human donor with ulcerative colitis or Crohn's disease, or a healthy co-twin of an affected twin (not recorded which).

The V and J genes are TRBV7-3 and TRBJ2-1. Germline V gene sequence: CDR1 SGHTA, CDR2 FQGTGA. This CDR3 spans 17 amino acids. The CDR3 here is CASSLTMGTPSYNEQFF.

The chain uses TRBV2 and TRBJ2-4; the TCRdb call, TRBD2, lacks DNA for checking. CDR1 is SNHLY, CDR2 FYNNEI, per germline. This CDR3 region has 15 residues. The CDR3 sequence is CASSGTSGLKNIQYF.

The genes are TRBV12-3 or TRBV12-4 and TRBJ2-2; the D call of TRBD1 rests on TCRdb alone, since no DNA is present to check it. The CDR3 covers 15 residues. The chain's CDR3 is CASTQGQAFTGELFF.

J is TRBJ2-1 and V is TRBV20-1; without DNA, the TCRdb call of TRBD2 cannot be checked. Per the germline V gene, CDR1 is DFQATT and CDR2 is SNEGSKA (reference sequence). CDR3 length equals 14 residues. The CDR3 is CSASSASSYNEQFF.

The rearrangement uses TRBV5-1 and TRBJ2-7; the D call from TCRdb, TRBD1, cannot be confirmed without DNA. This CDR3 has 13 amino acids. Germline CDR1 is SGHRS and CDR2 is YFSETQ. The CDR3 sequence is CASSLDRGSEQYF.

The chain links TRBV20-1 to TRBJ2-5; no DNA is available, so the TRBD2 call from TCRdb remains unchecked. The length of the CDR3 is 17 residues. Germline values: CDR1 DFQATT, CDR2 SNEGSKA (reference sequence). CDR3 sequence: CSARGSTSGGPQETQYF.

This chain's CDR3 is CASSQDRVGMRTDTQYF. This chain joins TRBV14 and TRBJ2-3. This CDR3 is 17 amino acids long. Germline CDR1 reads SGHDN; CDR2 reads FVKESK.

The chain carries TRBV28 and TRBJ2-7; TCRdb indicates TRBD2, and absent DNA this call remains unverified. The CDR3 length is 14 residues. Germline CDR1 MDHEN, CDR2 SYDVKM. Here the CDR3 reads CASWTSGGSYEQYF.

The rearrangement links TRBV30 to TRBJ2-3. In germline, CDR1 is GTSNPN, CDR2 SVGIG (reference sequence). CDR3 length: 13 residues. CDR3 in amino acids: CAWSLAALSTQYF.

The chain carries TRBV5-1 and TRBJ2-7; the D call of TRBD2 rests on TCRdb alone, since no DNA is present to check it. The V gene's germline CDR1 is SGHRS and CDR2 YFSETQ. The CDR3 is 15 amino acids. This CDR3 reads CASSLEGGGASEQYF.

J is TRBJ2-5 and V is TRBV20-1; absent DNA, TCRdb's TRBD2 call cannot be checked. The CDR3 totals 16 residues. Germline V gives CDR1 DFQATT, CDR2 SNEGSKA (reference sequence). The CDR3 loop reads CSASGSSGGMLETQYF.

The chain combines TRBV12-3 or TRBV12-4 with TRBJ1-5. The CDR3 contains 15 residues. CDR3 protein: CASSFSPSSNQPQHF.

The chain carries TRBV6-2 or TRBV6-3 and TRBJ2-1. Looked up from germline, CDR1 is MNHEY and CDR2 is SVGEGT. CDR3 length: 13 residues. The CDR3 loop is CASRTSSYNEQFF.

The chain uses TRBV18 and TRBJ1-5; TCRdb's D gene call, TRBD1, goes unchecked for lack of DNA. The CDR3 runs 16 residues. In germline, CDR1 is KGHSH, CDR2 LQKENI. This chain's CDR3 is CASSPQGQGENQPQHF. Full variable domain (remainder filled in from reference TRBV18 and TRBJ1-5): NAGVMQNPRHLVRRRGQEARLRCSPMKGHSHVYWYRQLPEEGLKFMVYLQKENIIDESGMPKERFSAEFPKEGPSILRIQQVVRGDSAAYFCASSPQGQGENQPQHFGDGTRLSIL.

This CDR3 reads CASSLATGTQPQHF. The gene calls are TRBV5-1 and TRBJ1-5; TCRdb's D call of TRBD1 is untestable without DNA. The CDR3 runs 14 residues. The germline CDR1 and CDR2 sequences are SGHRS and YFSETQ.

The J gene is TRBJ2-4, the V gene TRBV4-2; the D gene TCRdb calls, TRBD2, cannot be checked with no DNA. The germline gives CDR1 LGHNA, CDR2 YNFKEQ. The CDR3 loop spans 20 amino acids. The CDR3 protein is CASSQDRLGSAGGRRDIQYF.

This sequence joins TRBV15 and TRBJ1-2; the D call of TRBD1 rests on TCRdb alone, since no DNA is present to check it. The CDR3 extends over 16 amino acids. Germline CDR1 reads LNHNV; CDR2 reads YYDKDF (reference sequence). The CDR3: CATSRAGTGGNYGYTF. The full variable domain, rest sourced from reference TRBV15 and TRBJ1-2, is DAMVIQNPRYQVTQFGKPVTLSCSQTLNHNVMYWYQQKSSQAPKLLFHYYDKDFNNEADTPDNFQSRRPNTSFCFLDIRSPGLGDTAMYLCATSRAGTGGNYGYTFGSGTRLTVV.